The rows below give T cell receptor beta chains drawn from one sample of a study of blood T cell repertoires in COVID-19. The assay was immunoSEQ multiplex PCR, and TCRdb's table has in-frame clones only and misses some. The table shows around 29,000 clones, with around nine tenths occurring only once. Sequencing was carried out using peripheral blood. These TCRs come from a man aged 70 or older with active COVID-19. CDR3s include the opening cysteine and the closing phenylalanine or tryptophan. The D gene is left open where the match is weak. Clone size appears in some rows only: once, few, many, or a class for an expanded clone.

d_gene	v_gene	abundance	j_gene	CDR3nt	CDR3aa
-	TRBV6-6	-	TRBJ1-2	TGTGCCAGCAGTTATTTGAGCTATGGCTACACCTTC	CASSYLSYGYTF
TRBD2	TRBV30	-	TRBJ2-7	TGTGCCTGGAGCCCCCTTGGACTAGCGGACCACGAGCAGTACTTC	CAWSPLGLADHEQYF
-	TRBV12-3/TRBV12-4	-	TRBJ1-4	TGTGCCAGCAGTTTAGACAGGGTTGGCAAACTGTTTTTT	CASSLDRVGKLFF
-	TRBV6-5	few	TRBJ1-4	TGTGCCAGCAGTCGGGTTGCAACTAATGAAAAACTGTTTTTT	CASSRVATNEKLFF
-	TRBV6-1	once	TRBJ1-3	TGTGCCAGCAGTGAAGCGCACGGGGGGTCCTCTGGAAACACCATATATTTT	CASSEAHGGSSGNTIYF
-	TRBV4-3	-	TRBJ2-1	TGCGCCAGCAGCCAAGACGATGAGGGAATGGATGAGCAGTTCTTC	CASSQDDEGMDEQFF
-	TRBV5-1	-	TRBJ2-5	TGCGCCAGCAGCTACCCCAGGGAAGAGACCCAGTACTTC	CASSYPREETQYF
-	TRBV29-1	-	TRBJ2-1	TGCAGCGTTTCTAGACTAGTGAAAGAGCAGTTCTTC	CSVSRLVKEQFF
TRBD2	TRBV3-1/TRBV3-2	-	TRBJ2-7	TGTGCCAGCAGGTCCAAGTCCGGGACTACCTACGAGCAGTACTTC	CASRSKSGTTYEQYF
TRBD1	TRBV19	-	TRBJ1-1	TGTGCCAGTAGTATAGATTCAGGGGGGTACACTGAAGCTTTCTTT	CASSIDSGGYTEAFF
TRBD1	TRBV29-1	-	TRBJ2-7	TGCAGCGTTGAAGATGCTAGGACAGGGATGTACGAGCAGTACTTC	CSVEDARTGMYEQYF
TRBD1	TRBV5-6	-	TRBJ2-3	TGTGCCAGCAGCTTGTTGCAGGGGGCCTTCACAGATACGCAGTATTTT	CASSLLQGAFTDTQYF
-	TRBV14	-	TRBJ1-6	TGTGCCAGCAGCTTGGACAATTATAATTCACCCCTCCACTTT	CASSLDNYNSPLHF
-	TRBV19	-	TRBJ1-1	TGTGCCAGTACCCCGGGACAACCGAACACTGAAGCTTTCTTT	CASTPGQPNTEAFF
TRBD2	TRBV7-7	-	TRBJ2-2	TGTGCCAGCAGCCCCAGGTCGGCTAGCGGGAGGTCCGGGGAGCTGTTTTTT	CASSPRSASGRSGELFF
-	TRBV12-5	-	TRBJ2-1	TGTGCTAGTGGTTTGGAGGGAGGTGCCTACAATGAGCAGTTCTTC	CASGLEGGAYNEQFF
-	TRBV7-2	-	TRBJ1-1	TGTGCCAGCAGCCCACGGGGGGGGATCACTGAAGCTTTCTTT	CASSPRGGITEAFF
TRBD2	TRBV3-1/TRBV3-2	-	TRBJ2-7	TGTGCCAGCAGCCCGGGACTACTTTCGGGGGAGCAGTACTTC	CASSPGLLSGEQYF
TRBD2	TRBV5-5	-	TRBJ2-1	TGTGCCAGCAGACCGGGAGGTAGCGGTACCTACAATGAGCAGTTCTTC	CASRPGGSGTYNEQFF
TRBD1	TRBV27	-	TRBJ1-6	TGTGCCAGCAGTTCTACAGGGGGCAGGGGATATAATTCACCCCTCCACTTT	CASSSTGGRGYNSPLHF
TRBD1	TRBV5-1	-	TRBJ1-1	TGCGCCAGCAGCTGGAACAGGGGAGGCACTGAAGCTTTCTTT	CASSWNRGGTEAFF
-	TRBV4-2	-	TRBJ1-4	TGTGCCAGCAGCCAAGTAGGGGGACAAGGGGAAAAACTGTTTTTT	CASSQVGGQGEKLFF
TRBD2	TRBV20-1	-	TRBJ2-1	TGCAGTGCTAGTAAGGCGGGAGGGCCGGATGAGCAGTTCTTC	CSASKAGGPDEQFF
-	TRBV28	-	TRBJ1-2	TGTGCCAGCAGCTCGGGACTGCTTAACTATGGCTACACCTTC	CASSSGLLNYGYTF
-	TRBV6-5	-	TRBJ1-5	TGTGCCAGCAGTTACGGGCAGTTCCTTCCCCAGCATTTT	CASSYGQFLPQHF
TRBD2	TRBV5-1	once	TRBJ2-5	TGCGCCAGCAGCTTGGTCCTTAGCGGGAGGATGAAGACCCAGTACTTC	CASSLVLSGRMKTQYF
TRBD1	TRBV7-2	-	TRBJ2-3	TGTGCCAGCAGCTTAAACAGGGGGACAGATACGCAGTATTTT	CASSLNRGTDTQYF
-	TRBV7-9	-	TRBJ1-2	TGTGCCAGCAACCTTTGGGGGGGCGCGAATGGCTACACCTTC	CASNLWGGANGYTF
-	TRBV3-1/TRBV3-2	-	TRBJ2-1	TGTGCCAGCAGCCAAGGAGGGTCGGGGTCCTACAATGAGCAGTTCTTC	CASSQGGSGSYNEQFF
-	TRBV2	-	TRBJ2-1	TGTGCCAGCAAGTATGACAGGAACAATGAGCAGTTCTTC	CASKYDRNNEQFF
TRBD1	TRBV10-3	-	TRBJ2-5	TGTGCCATCGGGACAGGGAGCGGAGAGACCCAGTACTTC	CAIGTGSGETQYF
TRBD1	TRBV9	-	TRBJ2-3	TGTGCCAGCAGCGTAAGGGGGCTGGCAGATACGCAGTATTTT	CASSVRGLADTQYF
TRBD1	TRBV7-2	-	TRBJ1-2	TGTGCCAGCAGCCCGAGACAGGGGATGAATAACTATGGCTACACCTTC	CASSPRQGMNNYGYTF
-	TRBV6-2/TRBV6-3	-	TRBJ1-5	TGTGCCAGCAGTTACTCGCAGGGGCATGCGGGCAATCAGCCCCAGCATTTT	CASSYSQGHAGNQPQHF
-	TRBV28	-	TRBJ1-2	TGTGCCAGCAGTTGGGGGGGCGCTGGCTACACCTTC	CASSWGGAGYTF
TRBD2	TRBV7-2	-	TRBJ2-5	TGTGCCAGCAGCTTAGCTCGTATTAGCGGGAGGCCTGGGGAGACCCAGTACTTC	CASSLARISGRPGETQYF
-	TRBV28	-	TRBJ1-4	TGTGCCAGTGCACGGGGAAATGAAAAACTGTTTTTT	CASARGNEKLFF
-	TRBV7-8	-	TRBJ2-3	TGTGCCAGCAGCTTAGATGGAGGTTACACAGATACGCAGTATTTT	CASSLDGGYTDTQYF
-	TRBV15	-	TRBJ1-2	TGTGCCACCAGCAGAGTACTTACAGGGCAAGGCTACACCTTC	CATSRVLTGQGYTF
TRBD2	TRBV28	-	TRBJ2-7	TGTGCCAGCAGTGCCGGGACTAGGGTACTCTACGAGCAGTACTTC	CASSAGTRVLYEQYF
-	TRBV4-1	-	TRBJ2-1	TGCGCCAGCAGCCAAGTTAGAGAGCTTGGTGAGCAGTTCTTC	CASSQVRELGEQFF
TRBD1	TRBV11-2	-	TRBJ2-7	TGTGCCAGCAGCTTAAAAAGCCGGACAGGGGGCTACGAGCAGTACTTC	CASSLKSRTGGYEQYF
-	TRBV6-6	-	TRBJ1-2	TGTGCCACCAATGGGGGGGGGCATGGCTACACCTTC	CATNGGGHGYTF
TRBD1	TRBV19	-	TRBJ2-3	TGTGCCAGTAGTATCCTCGGGACAGTGACAGATACGCAGTATTTT	CASSILGTVTDTQYF
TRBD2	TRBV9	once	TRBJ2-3	TGTGCCAGCAGCGATAGCGGGAGGGCCCTCGGGGATACGCAGTATTTT	CASSDSGRALGDTQYF
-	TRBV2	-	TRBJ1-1	TGTGCCAGCAGACTAAGGGGGGGGGCAGGTGAAGCTTTCTTT	CASRLRGGAGEAFF
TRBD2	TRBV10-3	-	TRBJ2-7	TGTGCCATCAAATTAGCGGGAGGAGCCTACGAGCAGTACTTC	CAIKLAGGAYEQYF
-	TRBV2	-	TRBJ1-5	TGTGCCAGCAGCGTAACAGACGCCTTCAATCAGCCCCAGCATTTT	CASSVTDAFNQPQHF
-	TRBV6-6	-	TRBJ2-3	TGTGCCAGCAGTTACGGCCCAGATACGCAGTATTTT	CASSYGPDTQYF
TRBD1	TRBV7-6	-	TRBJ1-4	TGTGCCAGCAGCTTCAGCGGACAGGGGGAGAATGAAAAACTGTTTTTT	CASSFSGQGENEKLFF
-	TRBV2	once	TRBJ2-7	TGTGCCAGCTCAGGGGACTACGAGCAGTACTTC	CASSGDYEQYF
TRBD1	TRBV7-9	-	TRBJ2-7	TGTGCCAGCAGCCCGGGACAGAACTCCTACGAGCAGTACTTC	CASSPGQNSYEQYF
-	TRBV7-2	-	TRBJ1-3	TGTGCCAGCAGCTTATCAGGGAACCCTGGAAACACCATATATTTT	CASSLSGNPGNTIYF
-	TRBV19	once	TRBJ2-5	TGTGCCAGTAGTAGCGGAGGGATCCAAGAGACCCAGTACTTC	CASSSGGIQETQYF
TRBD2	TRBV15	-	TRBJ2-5	TGTGCCACCAGCAGAAGGACTAGCGGGAGCGTCTACCAAGAGACCCAGTACTTC	CATSRRTSGSVYQETQYF
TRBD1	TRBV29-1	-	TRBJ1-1	TGCAGCGTTGGGACAGGTATGAACACTGAAGCTTTCTTT	CSVGTGMNTEAFF
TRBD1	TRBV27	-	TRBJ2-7	TGTGCCAGCAGCGGAGCTCGGACAGGGGCCTCCTACGAGCAGTACTTC	CASSGARTGASYEQYF
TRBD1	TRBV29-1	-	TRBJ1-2	TGCAGCGTTGAAGATGAGGGGGCGTCTCATGGCTACACCTTC	CSVEDEGASHGYTF
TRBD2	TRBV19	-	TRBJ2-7	TGTGCCACCGGGACTAGCGGGAGGGCCGCGTACGAGCAGTACTTC	CATGTSGRAAYEQYF